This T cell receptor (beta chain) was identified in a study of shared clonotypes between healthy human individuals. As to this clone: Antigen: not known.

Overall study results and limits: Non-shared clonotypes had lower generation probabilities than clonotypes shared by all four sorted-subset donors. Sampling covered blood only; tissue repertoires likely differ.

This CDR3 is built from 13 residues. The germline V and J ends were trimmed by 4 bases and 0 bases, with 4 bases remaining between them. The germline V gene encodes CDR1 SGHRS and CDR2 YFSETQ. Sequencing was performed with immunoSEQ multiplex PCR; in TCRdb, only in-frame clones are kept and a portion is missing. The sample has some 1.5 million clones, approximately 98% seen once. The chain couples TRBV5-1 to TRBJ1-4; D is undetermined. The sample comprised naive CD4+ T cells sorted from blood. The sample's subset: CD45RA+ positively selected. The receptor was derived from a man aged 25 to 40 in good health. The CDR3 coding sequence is TGCGCCAGCAGCGGGGCAACTAATGAAAAACTGTTTTTT. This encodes CASSGATNEKLFF.